Shown below are 2 T cell receptor beta chains from a single sample sequenced in a study of shared clonotypes between healthy human individuals. Produced via immunoSEQ multiplex PCR; TCRdb's table is partial and in-frame only. The sample carries approximately 2.1 million clones, just over 90% recorded once. What was sequenced was naive CD4+ T cells from PBMCs. The subset: CD45RA+ positively selected. These receptors came from a man aged 18 to 29 in good health. Some clones in this sample may be carry-over from other donors' samples.

As concerns this clone: Other DNA variants within this sample encode the same CDR3. The CDR3 is CASSGQGNEQFF. The CDR3 DNA sequence: TGTGCCAGCAGTGGGCAGGGAAATGAGCAGTTCTTC. V is TRBV2 and J is TRBJ2-1; weak D call: TRBD1 (5 bases). V was cut by 4 bases and J by 7 bases, with 8 bases left in between. From germline, CDR1 is SNHLY and CDR2 FYNNEI. This CDR3 is 12 amino acids long.

The rearrangement links TRBV12-5 to TRBJ2-5; 10 positions agree with TRBD2. Germline CDR1 reads LGHNT; CDR2 reads FRNRAP. The CDR3 spans 15 residues. V was clipped by 2 bases and J by 4 bases; unmatched bases: 4. Written as DNA, the CDR3 is TGTGCTAGTGGTTTGTATCTAGCGGGAGCAGAGACCCAGTACTTC. Its protein product is CASGLYLAGAETQYF.